This T cell receptor beta chain emerged from a study of T cell repertoires in cytomegalovirus infection. Using its own MiXCR run on the reads, TCRdb lists one record per CDR3 protein. The sample has around 740,000 distinct CDR3 sequences, 35% seen once; the top ten hold 2.8%. This clonotype was seen once. The CDR3 does not end in the conserved phenylalanine or tryptophan, so this is likely a read error. The DNA is omitted, as the CDR3 cannot be located on it reliably, and the CDR3 follows TCRdb's listing. CDR1 and CDR2 (germline): SGHDN, FVKESK. A total of 16 residues make up the CDR3, ends included. The sequence came from a human donor in good health (CMV status not recorded). Some clones in this sample may be carry-over from other donors' samples. The chain joins TRBV14 to TRBJ2-1; TRBD1, the table's D call, was not compared with the DNA. The source material was PBMCs. CDR3 in amino acids: CASSQDTGGPYNEQLL.